The rows below give T cell receptor beta chains drawn from one sample of a study of Ad26.COV2.S vaccination and SARS-CoV-2 variants. Clones were sequenced by immunoSEQ multiplex PCR, and TCRdb holds only the in-frame ones, with some missing. Of some 480,000 clones in the sample, around 88% were seen once. The sample consisted of peripheral blood, taken in a trial of Ad26.COV2.S vaccine versus placebo. All receptors come from a person aged 18 to 59 who received the Ad26.COV2.S COVID-19 vaccine or a placebo. Both conserved end residues are part of each CDR3. D genes are given only for firm matches. Clone size is stated in some rows and not others, as once, few, many or a class when expanded.

CDR3 DNA,CDR3 protein,J gene,V gene,D gene,clone size
TGTGCCAGTAGTCCGACAGGGGGGAATCAGCCCCAGCATTTT,CASSPTGGNQPQHF,TRBJ1-5,TRBV19,TRBD1,-
TGTGCCAGCAGTCCCCAGGACAGGGCTTCTGAAAATCAGCCCCAGCATTTT,CASSPQDRASENQPQHF,TRBJ1-5,TRBV28,TRBD1,-
TGTGCCAGCAGCTTAAGCGGGACATGGCGGAAAAACGAGCAGTACTTC,CASSLSGTWRKNEQYF,TRBJ2-7,TRBV11-2,-,-
TGTGCCAGCAGCCTCGCCCGGCCATCGTCCGAGCAGTTCTTC,CASSLARPSSEQFF,TRBJ2-1,TRBV6-5,-,-
TGTGCCAGCAGTTCTCTACAGGGGGGCGAGGCTTTCTTT,CASSSLQGGEAFF,TRBJ1-1,TRBV9,TRBD1,-
TGTGCCAGCAGTTTAGGGTCTAGCGGGTTCCACGAGCAGTACTTC,CASSLGSSGFHEQYF,TRBJ2-7,TRBV27,TRBD2,-
TGTGCCAGCAGCCACCAGGCTGCACCAGATACGCAGTATTTT,CASSHQAAPDTQYF,TRBJ2-3,TRBV7-9,-,-
TGCGCCAGCAGCCAAGGGGGACAGGGAAACACCATATATTTT,CASSQGGQGNTIYF,TRBJ1-3,TRBV4-1,TRBD1,-
TGTGCTAGTGGTTTGGTACCTACTAGCGGGAGGACCTACAATGAGCAGTTCTTC,CASGLVPTSGRTYNEQFF,TRBJ2-1,TRBV12-5,TRBD2,-
TGTGCCAGCAGCTTGATTTTAGCGGGAGGTTGGAATGAGCAGTTCTTC,CASSLILAGGWNEQFF,TRBJ2-1,TRBV11-3,TRBD2,-
TGTGCCAGCGGACCAGGGGGTTCGGCAGATACGCAGTATTTT,CASGPGGSADTQYF,TRBJ2-3,TRBV7-9,TRBD1,-
TGTGCCACCAGCAGAGAGTCCCTCCTAGCGGGAATCTACAATGAGCAGTTCTTC,CATSRESLLAGIYNEQFF,TRBJ2-1,TRBV15,TRBD2,-
TGTGCCAGCAGCCAAGATGCGGACAGCACCTCCTACGAGCAGTACTTC,CASSQDADSTSYEQYF,TRBJ2-7,TRBV4-2,-,-
TGCGCCAGCAGCCTGTGGAGGGGGGCCTCGGAAGATACGCAGTATTTT,CASSLWRGASEDTQYF,TRBJ2-3,TRBV4-3,-,-
TGTGCCAGCAGCGTGGGACTAGGCCAAACAGATACGCAGTATTTT,CASSVGLGQTDTQYF,TRBJ2-3,TRBV7-2,TRBD2,-
TGCGCCAGCAGCCCCGAGGGGTCGTTCTATGGCTACACCTTC,CASSPEGSFYGYTF,TRBJ1-2,TRBV5-1,-,-
TGTGCCAGCAGCCAAGATTGGCGCTTTGGAGCCTACGAGCAGTACTTC,CASSQDWRFGAYEQYF,TRBJ2-7,TRBV3-1/TRBV3-2,-,-
TGTGCCAGCAGCCTCTACTTTGGGTTGAAAGATGAGCAGTTCTTC,CASSLYFGLKDEQFF,TRBJ2-1,TRBV7-2,-,-
TGTGCCAGCAGTGAAGGGACGGACTATGGCTACACCTTC,CASSEGTDYGYTF,TRBJ1-2,TRBV25-1,-,-
TGTGCCAGCAGCTTGACACCTCAGTTCTTC,CASSLTPQFF,TRBJ2-1,TRBV6-5,-,once
TGTGCCAGCAGTGAAACCAGGGGTTCGGGTGGTTCGGACTATGGCTACACCTTC,CASSETRGSGGSDYGYTF,TRBJ1-2,TRBV2,-,once
TGTGCCTGGAGTGTGACAGGGTTTGATGGCTACACCTTC,CAWSVTGFDGYTF,TRBJ1-2,TRBV30,TRBD1,-
TGTGCCAGTAGTATAAGCGGGAGGACTTACGAGCAGTACTTC,CASSISGRTYEQYF,TRBJ2-7,TRBV19,TRBD2,few
TGCGCCAGCAGCCCGGCAGCAGGGATCGAGGTAGCGGGGGCCTACGAGCAGTACTTC,CASSPAAGIEVAGAYEQYF,TRBJ2-7,TRBV5-1,TRBD2,-
TGTGCCAGCAGTTACGCCAGGGATGGCTACACCTTC,CASSYARDGYTF,TRBJ1-2,TRBV6-2/TRBV6-3,-,-
TGTGCCAGCAGTTACGACAGGGGAGGCACAGATACGCAGTATTTT,CASSYDRGGTDTQYF,TRBJ2-3,TRBV6-2/TRBV6-3,TRBD1,-
TGTGCCAGCAGCCGAAGCCGGGGATACGAGCAGTACTTC,CASSRSRGYEQYF,TRBJ2-7,TRBV4-2,-,-
TGCAGCGTTGCCAAAACTAATGAAAAACTGTTTTTT,CSVAKTNEKLFF,TRBJ1-4,TRBV29-1,-,-
TGTGCCACCAGTGATTTCCCGGGAGGGCGCACAGATACGCAGTATTTT,CATSDFPGGRTDTQYF,TRBJ2-3,TRBV24-1,TRBD2,-
TGTGCCAGCAGCCCCCGGGATTCGGGCAATCAGCCCCAGCATTTT,CASSPRDSGNQPQHF,TRBJ1-5,TRBV28,-,-
TGTGCCAGTAGTGCCTACCGTATTGGGGAGCAGTTCTTC,CASSAYRIGEQFF,TRBJ2-1,TRBV19,-,-
TGTGCCAGCAGTAGGGACACTTACAATGAGCAGTTCTTC,CASSRDTYNEQFF,TRBJ2-1,TRBV12-3/TRBV12-4,-,-
TGTGCCAGCAGCCCCGAAGGGACAGGGGTCGGGGAGCTGTTTTTT,CASSPEGTGVGELFF,TRBJ2-2,TRBV5-4,TRBD1,-
TGTGCCAGCAGCCAAGATGAAGGGGAAGCTTTCTTT,CASSQDEGEAFF,TRBJ1-1,TRBV3-1/TRBV3-2,-,once
TGTGCCAGCAGCCAAGGGACAGGGACCGAAGAGACCCAGTACTTC,CASSQGTGTEETQYF,TRBJ2-5,TRBV4-2,TRBD1,-
TGTGCCAGCAGCCAAGAGGCGGGCCACAGAATATCTGGAAACACCATATATTTT,CASSQEAGHRISGNTIYF,TRBJ1-3,TRBV4-2,-,-
TGTGCCAGTAGTATCCCCCAGGGGATCGACTATGGCTACACCTTC,CASSIPQGIDYGYTF,TRBJ1-2,TRBV19,-,-
TGTGCCATCACCCCAGGGGGGGACCAGCCCCAGCATTTT,CAITPGGDQPQHF,TRBJ1-5,TRBV10-3,TRBD1,-
TGTGCCACTGGGCCGGGACAGGGATACGAGCAGTACTTC,CATGPGQGYEQYF,TRBJ2-7,TRBV10-3,TRBD1,-
TGTGCCAGCAGTTTATGGACAGAAGCTTTCTTT,CASSLWTEAFF,TRBJ1-1,TRBV28,-,-